This T cell receptor beta chain was sequenced in a study of blood T cells in healthy people across ages. This clonotype was found once. What it recognizes is unknown. One base away lies a much larger clone, so this may be a sequencing read error. Study observations and caveats: CMV status of donors was not determined, possibly confounding expanded clonotype changes.

CDR1 and CDR2 from the germline V gene are SGHVS and FNYEAQ. CDR3 length: 13 amino acids. The sample providers were healthy Caucasian people from Russia, aged roughly 6 to 95. Together with a sample-barcoded 5' primer, a J-beta primer mix was included in a second PCR lasting roughly 6 to 12 cycles. TCRdb independently ran MiXCR on the 5' RACE reads; one entry per CDR3 protein. The data contain under 800,000 distinct CDR3 sequences, roughly two fifths of them seen just once; the ten biggest clones take up 20%. This receptor was taken from a woman in her fifties or sixties in good health. This chain uses TRBV7-6 with TRBJ2-4; D unclear. Sequences were obtained from blood. The CDR3 is CAGSLGTQNIQYF. The CDR3 region has the DNA TGTGCCGGCAGCTTAGGTACCCAAAACATTCAGTACTTC.